This TCR beta chain comes out of a study of blood T cell repertoires in COVID-19. In the study's own analysis: Estimated nucleated cell counts came from reference gene primer amplification. This table comes from immunoSEQ multiplex PCR, and its TCRdb copy is limited to in-frame clones, with some not included. V and J calls plus clone size are reproduced from that table; the DNA served to infer D and trimming. The sample consists of around 140,000 clones, about 88% of them appearing once. V was pared by 2 bases and J by 3 bases, with 4 bases of the junction left unmatched. CDR3 length equals 16 residues. Germline V gives CDR1 MNHEY, CDR2 SVGAGI.

V is TRBV6-5 and J is TRBJ1-4; 9 bases agree with TRBD1. The origin of this receptor is a woman older than 75 with acute or convalescent COVID-19. Sequencing input: peripheral blood. The CDR3 DNA reads TGTGCCAGCAGTTACGACAGGGGGTCGCCTAATGAAAAACTGTTTTTT. It specifies CASSYDRGSPNEKLFF.